This record looks at one TCR beta chain sequence and its context. The source of the sample is a study of technical replicates of blood from a handful of donors. The repertoire was sequenced with immunoSEQ multiplex PCR; TCRdb's copy has only in-frame clones and lacks some. The sample lists tens of thousands of clones, around 92% occurring once. This CDR3 is built from 10 residues. CDR1 is SEHNR and CDR2 is FQNEAQ in the germline V gene (reference sequence). The V gene lost 4 bases and the J gene lost 9 bases, with 4 bases spanning the gap. The chain links TRBV7-9 to TRBJ2-1; D call uncertain. The sample consisted of T cells isolated from PBMCs. This clonotype was obtained from a human donor in good health. The CDR3 reads CASSYGEQFF. The CDR3 DNA reads as TGTGCCAGCAGCTACGGTGAGCAGTTCTTC.